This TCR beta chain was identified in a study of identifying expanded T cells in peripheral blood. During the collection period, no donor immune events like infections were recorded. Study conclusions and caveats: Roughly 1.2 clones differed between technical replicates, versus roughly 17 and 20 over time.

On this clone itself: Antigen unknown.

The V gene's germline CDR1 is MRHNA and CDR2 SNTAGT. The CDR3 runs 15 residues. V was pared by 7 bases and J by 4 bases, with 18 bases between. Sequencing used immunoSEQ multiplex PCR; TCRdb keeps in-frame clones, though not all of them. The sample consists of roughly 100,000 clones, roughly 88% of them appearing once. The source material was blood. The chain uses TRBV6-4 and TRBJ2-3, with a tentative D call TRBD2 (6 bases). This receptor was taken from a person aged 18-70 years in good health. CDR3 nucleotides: TGTGCCAGCACCGCCTCGACTAGTGGGGCAGATACGCAGTATTTT. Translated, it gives CASTASTSGADTQYF.